This T cell receptor beta chain was observed in a study of vaccination effects on CD4 cells after COVID-19. This clone was observed a few times. The antigen remains unidentified. V shed 1 base and J 8 bases; nucleotides not matched to a gene: 10. Germline CDR1 MDHEN, CDR2 SYDVKM. This CDR3 has 15 residues. Method: immunoSEQ multiplex PCR; TCRdb's copy keeps in-frame clones and lacks some. The sample gives tens of thousands of clones, roughly 73% of which show up once; approximately 2.2% is in the top ten. Following 10 days of culture, CD4+ T cells were isolated. Vaccination of participants consisted of two doses of either the BNT162b2 or mRNA-1273 vaccine. Vaccinated recipients, who were negative for nucleocapsid antibodies, had no history of SARS-CoV-2 infection. Days 3 and 7 were when half the medium was replaced with IL-2 medium.

The V and J genes are TRBV28 and TRBJ1-2; 7 bases map to TRBD1. The receptor comes from a human donor who received a COVID-19 vaccine. The material sequenced was CD4+ T cells from PBMCs cultured without peptide, taken after COVID-19 vaccination. CDR3 DNA sequence: TGTGCCAGCAGTTTATCAGATCGGGACAGCCGAGGCTACACCTTC. Encoded protein: CASSLSDRDSRGYTF.